This TCR beta chain was profiled in a study of monozygotic twins with inflammatory bowel disease. On this clonotype itself: Antigen specificity is unknown.

TCRdb processed the 5' RACE reads again and assigns one entry to each CDR3 protein, with no DNA. Recorded for this sample: under 200,000 distinct CDR3 sequences. Whole-study results and caveats: The authors found no support for a single strong IBD-associated signal or clonotype.

The sample taken for sequencing was blood. This clonotype was obtained from a human donor with ulcerative colitis or Crohn's disease, or a healthy co-twin of an affected twin (not recorded which).

CDR3 protein: CASSEPGTANQPQHF. The rearrangement joins TRBV6-1 to TRBJ1-5; the D gene TCRdb calls, TRBD1, cannot be checked with no DNA. This CDR3 region has 15 residues. The germline gives CDR1 MNHNS, CDR2 SASEGT.